The source of this T cell receptor beta chain is a study of T-cell memory formation after mild COVID-19. About the research overall: Most TCR clusters belonged to a single donor.

5'RACE primed at constant segments yielded TCR alpha and TCR beta cDNA libraries bearing sample barcodes and UMIs. TCRdb passed the 5' RACE reads through MiXCR, listing each CDR3 protein once. Here the sample spans about 210,000 distinct CDR3 sequences, around 27% being singletons. The sample holds a few counts of this clonotype. The CDR3 is made up of 12 amino acids. In germline, CDR1 is SGHRS, CDR2 YFSETQ. Trimming stripped 2 bases from V and 1 base from J, with 3 bases between. The clonotype originates from an adult woman who had mild COVID-19 (a few samples of this study predate the infection). Cell type and time point are not known. The chain has TRBV5-1 and TRBJ1-2; D call uncertain. Sequenced sample: PBMCs or a T cell subset sorted from them (not recorded which). Here the CDR3 reads CASSFDNYGYTF. CDR3 DNA sequence: TGCGCCAGCAGCTTTGATAACTATGGCTACACCTTC.